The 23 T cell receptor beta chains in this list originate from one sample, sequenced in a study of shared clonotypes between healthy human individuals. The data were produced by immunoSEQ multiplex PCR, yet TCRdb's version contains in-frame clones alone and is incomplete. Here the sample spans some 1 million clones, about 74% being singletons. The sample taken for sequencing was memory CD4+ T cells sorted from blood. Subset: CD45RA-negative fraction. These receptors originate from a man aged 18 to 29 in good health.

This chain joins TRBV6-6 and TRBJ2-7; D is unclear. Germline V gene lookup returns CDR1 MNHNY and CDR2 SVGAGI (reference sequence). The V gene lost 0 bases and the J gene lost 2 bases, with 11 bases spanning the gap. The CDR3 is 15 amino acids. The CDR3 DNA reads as TGTGCCAGCAGTTACTCGTGGCCGGGTACCTACGAGCAGTACTTC. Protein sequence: CASSYSWPGTYEQYF.

CDR3 amino acids: CASSIEIAQYNEQFF. The CDR3 DNA follows: TGTGCCAGTAGTATCGAGATAGCTCAGTACAATGAGCAGTTCTTC. This sequence joins TRBV19 and TRBJ2-1, with no clear D. The CDR3 runs to 15 residues. Germline V lookup: CDR1 LNHDA, CDR2 SQIVND (reference sequence). V lost 3 bases and J 4 bases, leaving 13 bases between the germline ends.

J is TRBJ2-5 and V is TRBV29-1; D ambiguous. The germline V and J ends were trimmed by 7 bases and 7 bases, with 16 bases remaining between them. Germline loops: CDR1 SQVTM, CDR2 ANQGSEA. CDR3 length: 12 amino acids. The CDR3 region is CSANTIKGTQYF. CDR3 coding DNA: TGCAGCGCGAACACGATAAAGGGGACCCAGTACTTC.

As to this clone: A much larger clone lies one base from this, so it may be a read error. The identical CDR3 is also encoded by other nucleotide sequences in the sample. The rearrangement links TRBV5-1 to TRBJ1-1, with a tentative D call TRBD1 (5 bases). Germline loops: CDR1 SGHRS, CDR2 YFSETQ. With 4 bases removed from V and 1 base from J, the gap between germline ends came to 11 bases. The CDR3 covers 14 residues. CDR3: CASSPGTENTEAFF. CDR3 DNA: TGCGCCAGCAGCCCCGGGACGGAGAACACTGAAGCTTTCTTT.

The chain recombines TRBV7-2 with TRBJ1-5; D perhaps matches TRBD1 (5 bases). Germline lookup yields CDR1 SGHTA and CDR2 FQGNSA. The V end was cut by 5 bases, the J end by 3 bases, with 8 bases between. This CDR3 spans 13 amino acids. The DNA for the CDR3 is TGTGCCAGCAGCCGGGACCCCAATCAGCCCCAGCATTTT. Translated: CASSRDPNQPQHF.

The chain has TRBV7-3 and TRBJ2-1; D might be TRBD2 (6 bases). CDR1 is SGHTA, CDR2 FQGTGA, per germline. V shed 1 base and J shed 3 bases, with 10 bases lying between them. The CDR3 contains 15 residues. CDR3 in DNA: TGTGCCAGCAGCTTAAGTTGGGGACTCTACAATGAGCAGTTCTTC. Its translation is CASSLSWGLYNEQFF.

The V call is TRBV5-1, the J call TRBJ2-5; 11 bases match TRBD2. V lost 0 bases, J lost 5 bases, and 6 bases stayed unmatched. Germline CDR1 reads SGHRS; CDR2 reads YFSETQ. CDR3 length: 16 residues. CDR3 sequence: CASSLDTSGGGETQYF. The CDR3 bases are TGCGCCAGCAGCTTGGATACTAGCGGGGGAGGGGAGACCCAGTACTTC.

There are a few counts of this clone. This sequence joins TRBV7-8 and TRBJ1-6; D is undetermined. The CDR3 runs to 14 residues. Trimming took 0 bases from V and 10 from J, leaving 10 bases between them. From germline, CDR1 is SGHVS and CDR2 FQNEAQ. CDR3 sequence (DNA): TGTGCCAGCAGCTTAGCGTTTGCGGGGTCACCCCTCCACTTT. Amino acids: CASSLAFAGSPLHF.

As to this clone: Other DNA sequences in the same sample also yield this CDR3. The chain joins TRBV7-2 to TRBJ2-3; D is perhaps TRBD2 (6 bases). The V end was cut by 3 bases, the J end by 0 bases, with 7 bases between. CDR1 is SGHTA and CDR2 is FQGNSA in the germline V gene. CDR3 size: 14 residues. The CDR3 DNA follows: TGTGCCAGCAGCTTCAGCGGGAGCACAGATACGCAGTATTTT. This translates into CASSFSGSTDTQYF.

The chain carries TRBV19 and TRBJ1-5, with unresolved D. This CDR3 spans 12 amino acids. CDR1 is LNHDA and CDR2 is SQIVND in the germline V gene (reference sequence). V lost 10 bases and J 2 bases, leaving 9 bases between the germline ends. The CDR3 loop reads CATSTGNQPQHF. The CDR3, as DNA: TGTGCCACGTCAACGGGCAATCAGCCCCAGCATTTT.

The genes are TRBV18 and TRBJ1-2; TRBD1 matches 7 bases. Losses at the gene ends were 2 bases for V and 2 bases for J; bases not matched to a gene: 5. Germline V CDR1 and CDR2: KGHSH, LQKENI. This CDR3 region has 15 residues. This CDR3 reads CASSPGPGGNYGYTF. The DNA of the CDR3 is TGTGCCAGCTCACCAGGTCCAGGGGGAAACTATGGCTACACCTTC.

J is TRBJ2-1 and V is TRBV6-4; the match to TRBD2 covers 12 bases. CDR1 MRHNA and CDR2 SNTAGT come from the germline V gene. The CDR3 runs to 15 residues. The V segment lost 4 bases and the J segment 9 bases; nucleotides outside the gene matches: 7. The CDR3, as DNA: TGTGCCAGCAGTGTCCTAGCGGGGGGGCCAGGTGAGCAGTTCTTC. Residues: CASSVLAGGPGEQFF.

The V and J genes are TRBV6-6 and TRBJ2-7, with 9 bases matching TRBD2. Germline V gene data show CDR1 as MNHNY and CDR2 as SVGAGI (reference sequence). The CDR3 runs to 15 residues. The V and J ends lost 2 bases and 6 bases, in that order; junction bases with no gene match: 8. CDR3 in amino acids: CASSYDSGRRGEQYF. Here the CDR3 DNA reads TGTGCCAGCAGTTACGATAGCGGGAGAAGGGGCGAGCAGTACTTC.

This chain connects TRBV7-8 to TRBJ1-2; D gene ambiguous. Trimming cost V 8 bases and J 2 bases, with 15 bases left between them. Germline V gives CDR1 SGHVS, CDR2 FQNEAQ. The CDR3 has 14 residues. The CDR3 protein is CASSDAGGNYGYTF. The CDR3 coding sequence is TGTGCCAGCTCAGATGCGGGAGGGAACTATGGCTACACCTTC. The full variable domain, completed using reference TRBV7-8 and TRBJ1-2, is GAGVSQSPRYKVAKRGQDVALRCDPISGHVSLFWYQQALGQGPEFLTYFQNEAQLDKSGLPSDRFFAERPEGSVSTLKIQRTQQEDSAVYLCASSDAGGNYGYTFGSGTRLTVV.

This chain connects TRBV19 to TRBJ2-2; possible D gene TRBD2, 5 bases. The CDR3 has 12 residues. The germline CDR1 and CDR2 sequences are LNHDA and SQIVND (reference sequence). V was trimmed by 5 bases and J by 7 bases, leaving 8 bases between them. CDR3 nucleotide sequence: TGTGCCAGTAGTCTCGGGGTCGGGGAGCTGTTTTTT. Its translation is CASSLGVGELFF.

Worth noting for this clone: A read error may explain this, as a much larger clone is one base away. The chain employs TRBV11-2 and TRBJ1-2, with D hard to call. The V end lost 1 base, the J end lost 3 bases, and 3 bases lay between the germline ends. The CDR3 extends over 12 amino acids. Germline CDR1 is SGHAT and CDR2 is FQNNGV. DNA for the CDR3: TGTGCCAGCAGCTTAGGGGACTATGGCTACACCTTC. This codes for CASSLGDYGYTF.

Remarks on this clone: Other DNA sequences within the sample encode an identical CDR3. The CDR3 protein is CASSLALADNEQFF. CDR3 in DNA: TGTGCCAGCAGCTTAGCACTAGCGGACAATGAGCAGTTCTTC. The chain recombines TRBV5-4 with TRBJ2-1, with TRBD2 identical over 8 bases. V dropped 2 bases and J dropped 5; count of bases not matched to a gene: 3. CDR3 length equals 14 residues. The V gene's germline CDR1 is SGHNT and CDR2 YYREEE (reference sequence).

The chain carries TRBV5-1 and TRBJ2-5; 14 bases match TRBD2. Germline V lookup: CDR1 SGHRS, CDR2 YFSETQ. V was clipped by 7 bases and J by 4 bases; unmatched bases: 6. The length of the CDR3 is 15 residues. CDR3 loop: CASARLAGGPETQYF. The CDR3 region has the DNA TGCGCCAGCGCCCGACTAGCGGGGGGGCCAGAGACCCAGTACTTC.

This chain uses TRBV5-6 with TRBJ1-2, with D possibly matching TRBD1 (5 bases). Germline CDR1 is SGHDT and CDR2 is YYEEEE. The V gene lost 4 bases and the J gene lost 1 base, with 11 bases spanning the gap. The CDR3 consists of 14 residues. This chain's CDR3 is CASSPGRFNYGYTF. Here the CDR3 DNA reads TGTGCCAGCAGCCCGGGACGGTTTAACTATGGCTACACCTTC.

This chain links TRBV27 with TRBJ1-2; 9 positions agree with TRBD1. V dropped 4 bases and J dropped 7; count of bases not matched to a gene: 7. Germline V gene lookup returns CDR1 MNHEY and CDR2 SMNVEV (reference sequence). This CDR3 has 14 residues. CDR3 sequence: CASSYRTGEGGYTF. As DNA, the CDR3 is TGTGCCAGCAGTTACCGGACAGGGGAAGGTGGCTACACCTTC.

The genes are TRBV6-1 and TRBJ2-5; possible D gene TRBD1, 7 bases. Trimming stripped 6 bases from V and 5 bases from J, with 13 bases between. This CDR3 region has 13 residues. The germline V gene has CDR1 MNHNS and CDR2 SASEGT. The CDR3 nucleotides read TGTGCCAGCAGATCAGGGGGAGGCGAGACCCAGTACTTC. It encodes CASRSGGGETQYF.

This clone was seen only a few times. The CDR3 sequence: CASSVGRLGGRTGELFF. The CDR3 DNA reads TGTGCCAGCAGTGTAGGACGTCTGGGGGGCCGAACCGGGGAGCTGTTTTTT. The gene calls are TRBV6-1 and TRBJ2-2; D could derive from TRBD1 or TRBD2 (6 bases each). V was pared by 4 bases and J by 5 bases, with 20 bases between. The CDR3 sequence is 17 residues long. CDR1 and CDR2 from the germline V gene are MNHNS and SASEGT.

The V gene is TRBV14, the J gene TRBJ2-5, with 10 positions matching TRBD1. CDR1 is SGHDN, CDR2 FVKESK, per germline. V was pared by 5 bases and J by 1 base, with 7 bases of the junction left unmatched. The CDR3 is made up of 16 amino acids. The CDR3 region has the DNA TGTGCCAGCAGCTCCCGGACAGGGGGTTTCCAAGAGACCCAGTACTTC. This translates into CASSSRTGGFQETQYF. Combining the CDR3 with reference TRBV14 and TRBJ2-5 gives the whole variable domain EAGVTQFPSHSVIEKGQTVTLRCDPISGHDNLYWYRRVMGKEIKFLLHFVKESKQDESGMPNNRFLAERTGGTYSTLKVQPAELEDSGVYFCASSSRTGGFQETQYFGPGTRLLVL.